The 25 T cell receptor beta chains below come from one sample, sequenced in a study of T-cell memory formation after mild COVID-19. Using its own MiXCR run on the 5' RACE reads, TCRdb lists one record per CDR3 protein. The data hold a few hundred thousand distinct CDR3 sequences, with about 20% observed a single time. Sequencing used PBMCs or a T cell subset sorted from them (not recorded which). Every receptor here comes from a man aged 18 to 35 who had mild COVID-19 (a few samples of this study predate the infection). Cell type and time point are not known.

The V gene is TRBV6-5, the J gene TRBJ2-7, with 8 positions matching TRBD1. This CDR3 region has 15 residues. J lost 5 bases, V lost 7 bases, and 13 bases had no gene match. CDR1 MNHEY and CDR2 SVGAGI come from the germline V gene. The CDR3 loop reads CASTLRQGLPDEQYF. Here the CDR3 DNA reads TGTGCCAGCACCCTACGACAGGGGCTGCCCGACGAGCAGTACTTC.

CDR3 nucleotide sequence: TGTGCCAGCAGCTTACCCACCGACAGATACAATGAGCAGTTCTTC. It codes for CASSLPTDRYNEQFF. The chain links TRBV7-9 to TRBJ2-1, with TRBD1 as a possible D gene (5 bases). Per germline, CDR1 SEHNR and CDR2 FQNEAQ (reference sequence). The V gene lost 2 bases and the J gene lost 4 bases, with 12 bases spanning the gap. The CDR3 has 15 amino acids.

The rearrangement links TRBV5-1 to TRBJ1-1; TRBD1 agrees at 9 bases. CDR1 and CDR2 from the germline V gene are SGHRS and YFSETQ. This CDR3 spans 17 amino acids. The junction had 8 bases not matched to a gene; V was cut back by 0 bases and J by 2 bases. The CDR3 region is CASSLGMGQGVNTEAFF. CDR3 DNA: TGCGCCAGCAGCTTGGGAATGGGACAGGGAGTAAACACTGAAGCTTTCTTT.

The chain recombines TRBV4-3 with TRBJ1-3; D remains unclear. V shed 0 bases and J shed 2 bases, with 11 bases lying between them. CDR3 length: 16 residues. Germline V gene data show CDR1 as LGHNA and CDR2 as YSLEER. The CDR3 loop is CASSQERGPAGNTIYF. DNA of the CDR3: TGCGCCAGCAGCCAAGAGCGCGGGCCTGCTGGAAACACCATATATTTT.

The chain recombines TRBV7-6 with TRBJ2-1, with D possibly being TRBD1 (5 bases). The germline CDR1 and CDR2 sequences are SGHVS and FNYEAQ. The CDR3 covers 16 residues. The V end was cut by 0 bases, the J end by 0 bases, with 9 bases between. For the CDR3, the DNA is TGTGCCAGCAGCTTAGCTCAGGGTAGCTCCTACAATGAGCAGTTCTTC. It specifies CASSLAQGSSYNEQFF.

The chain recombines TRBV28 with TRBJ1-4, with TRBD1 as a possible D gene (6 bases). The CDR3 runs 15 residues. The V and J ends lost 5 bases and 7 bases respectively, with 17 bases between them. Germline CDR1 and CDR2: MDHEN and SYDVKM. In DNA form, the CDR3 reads TGTGCCAGCAGTCCCTGGCAGGAGGGGGGTGAAAAACTGTTTTTT. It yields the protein CASSPWQEGGEKLFF.

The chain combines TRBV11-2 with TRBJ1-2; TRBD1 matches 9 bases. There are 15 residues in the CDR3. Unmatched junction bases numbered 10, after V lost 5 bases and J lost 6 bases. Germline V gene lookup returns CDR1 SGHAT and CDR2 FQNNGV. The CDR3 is CASSARQGEENGYTF. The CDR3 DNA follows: TGTGCCAGCAGCGCTCGACAGGGGGAGGAGAATGGCTACACCTTC.

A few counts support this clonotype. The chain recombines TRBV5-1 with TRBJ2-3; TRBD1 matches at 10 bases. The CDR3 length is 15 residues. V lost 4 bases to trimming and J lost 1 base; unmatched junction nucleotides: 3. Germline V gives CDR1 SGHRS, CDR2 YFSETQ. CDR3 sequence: CASSDGQGGTDTQYF. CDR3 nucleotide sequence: TGCGCCAGCAGCGATGGACAGGGGGGCACAGATACGCAGTATTTT.

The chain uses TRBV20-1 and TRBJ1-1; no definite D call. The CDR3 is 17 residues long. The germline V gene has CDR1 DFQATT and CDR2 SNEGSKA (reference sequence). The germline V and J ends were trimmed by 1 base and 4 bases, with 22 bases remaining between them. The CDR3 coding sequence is TGCAGTGCTAGAGCGGATGGAGCAGGTCGGCACGGCACTGAAGCTTTCTTT. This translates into CSARADGAGRHGTEAFF.

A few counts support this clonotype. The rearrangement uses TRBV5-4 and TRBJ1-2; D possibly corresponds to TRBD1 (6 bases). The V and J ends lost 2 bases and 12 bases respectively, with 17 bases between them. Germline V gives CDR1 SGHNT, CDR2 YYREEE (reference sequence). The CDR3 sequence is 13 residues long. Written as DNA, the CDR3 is TGTGCCAGCAGCTTACATAGACAGGATCGGCACACCTTC. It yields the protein CASSLHRQDRHTF.

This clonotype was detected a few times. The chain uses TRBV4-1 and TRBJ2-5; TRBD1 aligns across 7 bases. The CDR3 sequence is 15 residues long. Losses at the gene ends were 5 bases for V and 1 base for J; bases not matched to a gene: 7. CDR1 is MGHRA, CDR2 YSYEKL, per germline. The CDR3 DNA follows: TGCGCCAGCAGCGACCGGGACAGCCTCCAAGAGACCCAGTACTTC. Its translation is CASSDRDSLQETQYF.

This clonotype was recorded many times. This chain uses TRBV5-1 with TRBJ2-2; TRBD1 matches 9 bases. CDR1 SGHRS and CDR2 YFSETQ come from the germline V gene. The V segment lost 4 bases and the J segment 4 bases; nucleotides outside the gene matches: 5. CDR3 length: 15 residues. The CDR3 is CASSPDRGITGELFF. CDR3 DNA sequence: TGCGCCAGCAGCCCGGACAGGGGTATCACCGGGGAGCTGTTTTTT.

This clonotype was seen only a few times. The CDR3 sequence: CASSDRGPRKKNQPQHF. CDR3 nucleotides: TGTGCCAGCAGCGACCGGGGCCCCCGGAAAAAAAATCAGCCCCAGCATTTT. V gene TRBV12-3 or TRBV12-4 combines with J gene TRBJ1-5; D possibly corresponds to TRBD1 (5 bases). The germline V and J ends were trimmed by 6 bases and 4 bases, with 22 bases remaining between them. The CDR3 is made up of 17 amino acids.

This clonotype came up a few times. In DNA, the CDR3 is TGTGCCAGCAGCCATGATAGTTATTTTTCAGCTTTCTTT. Encoded protein: CASSHDSYFSAFF. The genes are TRBV12-3 or TRBV12-4 and TRBJ1-1; D is unclear. The CDR3 is 13 amino acids. V lost 6 bases, J lost 10 bases, and 18 bases lay in between.

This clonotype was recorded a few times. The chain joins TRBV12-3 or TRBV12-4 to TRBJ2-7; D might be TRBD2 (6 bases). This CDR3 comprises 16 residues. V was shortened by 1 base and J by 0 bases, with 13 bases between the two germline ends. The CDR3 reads CASSLVGAGTSYEQYF. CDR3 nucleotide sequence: TGTGCCAGCAGTTTAGTTGGGGCGGGGACCTCCTACGAGCAGTACTTC.

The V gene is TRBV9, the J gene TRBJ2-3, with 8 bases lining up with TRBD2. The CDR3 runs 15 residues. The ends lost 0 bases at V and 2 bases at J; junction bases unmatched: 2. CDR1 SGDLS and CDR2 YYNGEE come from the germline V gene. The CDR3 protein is CASSVAGGATDTQYF. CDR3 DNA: TGTGCCAGCAGCGTAGCCGGGGGGGCCACAGATACGCAGTATTTT.

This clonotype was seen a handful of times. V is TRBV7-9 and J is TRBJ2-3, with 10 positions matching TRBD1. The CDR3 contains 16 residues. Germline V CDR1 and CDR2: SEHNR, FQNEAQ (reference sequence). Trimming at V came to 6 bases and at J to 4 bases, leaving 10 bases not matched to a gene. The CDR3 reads CASRDRGSGIADTQYF. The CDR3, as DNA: TGTGCCAGCAGGGACAGGGGGTCGGGGATTGCAGATACGCAGTATTTT.

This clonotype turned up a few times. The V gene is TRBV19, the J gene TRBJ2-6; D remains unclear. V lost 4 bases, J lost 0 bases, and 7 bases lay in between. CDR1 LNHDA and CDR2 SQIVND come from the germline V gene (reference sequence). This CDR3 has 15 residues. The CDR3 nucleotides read TGTGCCAGTAGTAGGACGGGCTCTGGGGCCAACGTCCTGACTTTC. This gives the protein CASSRTGSGANVLTF.

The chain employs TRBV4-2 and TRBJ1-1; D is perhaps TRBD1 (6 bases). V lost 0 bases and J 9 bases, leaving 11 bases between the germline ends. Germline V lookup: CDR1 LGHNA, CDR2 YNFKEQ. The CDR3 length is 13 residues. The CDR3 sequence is CASSQEQGYKAFF. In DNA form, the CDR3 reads TGTGCCAGCAGCCAAGAACAGGGTTACAAAGCTTTCTTT.

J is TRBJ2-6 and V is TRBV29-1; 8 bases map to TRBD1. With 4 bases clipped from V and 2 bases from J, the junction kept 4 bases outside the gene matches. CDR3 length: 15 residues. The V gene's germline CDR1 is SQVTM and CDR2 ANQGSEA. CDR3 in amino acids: CSVGNRGAGANVLTF. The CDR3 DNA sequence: TGCAGCGTTGGGAACAGGGGGGCTGGGGCCAACGTCCTGACTTTC.

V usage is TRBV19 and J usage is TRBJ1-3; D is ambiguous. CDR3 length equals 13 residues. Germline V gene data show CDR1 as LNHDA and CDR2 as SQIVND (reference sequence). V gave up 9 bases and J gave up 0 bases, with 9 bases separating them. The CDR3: CASDPGSGNTIYF. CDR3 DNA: TGTGCCAGCGATCCGGGCTCTGGAAACACCATATATTTT.

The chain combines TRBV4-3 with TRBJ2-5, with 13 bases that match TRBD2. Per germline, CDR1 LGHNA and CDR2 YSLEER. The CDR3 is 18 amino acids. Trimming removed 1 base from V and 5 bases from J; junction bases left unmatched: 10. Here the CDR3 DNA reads TGCGCCAGCAGCCAAGTTTTATCCGGACTAGCGGGGGCGGAGACCCAGTACTTC. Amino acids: CASSQVLSGLAGAETQYF.

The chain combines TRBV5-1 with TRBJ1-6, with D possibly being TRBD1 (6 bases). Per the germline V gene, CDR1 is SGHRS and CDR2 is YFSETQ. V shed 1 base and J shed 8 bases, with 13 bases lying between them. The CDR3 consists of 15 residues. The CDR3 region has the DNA TGCGCCAGCAGCTTGTTGGGGGCTCTTTATTCACCCCTCCACTTT. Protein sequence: CASSLLGALYSPLHF.

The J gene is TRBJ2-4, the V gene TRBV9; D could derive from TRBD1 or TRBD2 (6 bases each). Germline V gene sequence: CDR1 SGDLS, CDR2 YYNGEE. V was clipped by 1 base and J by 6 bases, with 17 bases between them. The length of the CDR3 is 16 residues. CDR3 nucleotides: TGTGCCAGCAGCGTATCTGGAGGGGGTGAAGTAAACATTCAGTACTTC. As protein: CASSVSGGGEVNIQYF.

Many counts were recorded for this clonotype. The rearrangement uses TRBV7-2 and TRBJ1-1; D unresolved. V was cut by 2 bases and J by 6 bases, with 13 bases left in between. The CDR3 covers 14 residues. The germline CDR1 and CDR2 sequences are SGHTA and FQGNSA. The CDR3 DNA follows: TGTGCCAGCAGCTTAAGGGCCCGCGGCTCTGAAGCTTTCTTT. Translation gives CASSLRARGSEAFF.